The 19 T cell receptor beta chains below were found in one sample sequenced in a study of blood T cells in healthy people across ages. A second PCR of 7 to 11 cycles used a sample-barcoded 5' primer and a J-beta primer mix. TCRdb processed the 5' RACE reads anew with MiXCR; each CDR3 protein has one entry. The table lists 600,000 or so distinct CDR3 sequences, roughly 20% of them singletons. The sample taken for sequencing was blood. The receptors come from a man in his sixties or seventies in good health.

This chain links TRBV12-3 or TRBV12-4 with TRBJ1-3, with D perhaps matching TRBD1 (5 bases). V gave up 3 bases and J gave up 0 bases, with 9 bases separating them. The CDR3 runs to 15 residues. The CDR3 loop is CASSFLGDSGNTIYF. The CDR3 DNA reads TGTGCCAGCAGTTTTCTAGGGGACTCTGGAAACACCATATATTTT.

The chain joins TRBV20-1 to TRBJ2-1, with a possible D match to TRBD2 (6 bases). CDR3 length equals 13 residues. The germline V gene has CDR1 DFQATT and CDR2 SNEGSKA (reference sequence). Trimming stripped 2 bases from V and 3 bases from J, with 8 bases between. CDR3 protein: CSARKTSYNEQFF. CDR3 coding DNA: TGCAGTGCTAGAAAGACTAGCTACAATGAGCAGTTCTTC.

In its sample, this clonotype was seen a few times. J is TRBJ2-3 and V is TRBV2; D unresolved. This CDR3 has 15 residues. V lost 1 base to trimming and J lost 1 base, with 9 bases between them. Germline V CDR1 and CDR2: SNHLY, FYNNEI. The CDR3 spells CASSEGTGGTDTQYF. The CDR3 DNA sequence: TGTGCCAGCAGTGAAGGTACGGGTGGCACAGATACGCAGTATTTT.

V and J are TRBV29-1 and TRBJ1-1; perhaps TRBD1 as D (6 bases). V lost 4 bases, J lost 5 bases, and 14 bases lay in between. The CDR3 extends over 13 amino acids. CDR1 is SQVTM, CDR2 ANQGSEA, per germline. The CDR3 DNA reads TGCAGCGTTGCCACAGGGAAGGTGACTGAAGCTTTCTTT. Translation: CSVATGKVTEAFF.

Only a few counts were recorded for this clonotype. The CDR3 sequence: CASSYAGGQETQYF. CDR3 nucleotide sequence: TGTGCCAGCAGTTACGCAGGGGGGCAAGAGACCCAGTACTTC. This chain connects TRBV6-5 to TRBJ2-1, with D tentatively TRBD1 (7 bases). The end of the DNA is better explained by TRBJ2-5, so the J call may be wrong. Germline V CDR1 and CDR2: MNHEY, SVGAGI. The CDR3 length is 14 residues.

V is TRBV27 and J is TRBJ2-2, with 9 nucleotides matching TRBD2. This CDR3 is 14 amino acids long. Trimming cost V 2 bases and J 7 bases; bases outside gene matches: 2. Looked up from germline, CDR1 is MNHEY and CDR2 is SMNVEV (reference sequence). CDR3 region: CASSLKREVGELFF. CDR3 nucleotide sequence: TGTGCCAGCAGTTTAAAGCGGGAGGTCGGGGAGCTGTTTTTT.

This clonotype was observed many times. CDR3 protein: CASSQEVVGQRVFGYTF. Here the CDR3 DNA reads TGCGCCAGCAGCCAAGAGGTGGTCGGACAGAGGGTTTTTGGCTACACCTTC. V usage is TRBV4-1 and J usage is TRBJ1-2, with a weak D call TRBD1 (6 bases). The V end was cut by 0 bases, the J end by 7 bases, with 21 bases between. The CDR3 totals 17 residues. CDR1 is MGHRA and CDR2 is YSYEKL in the germline V gene.

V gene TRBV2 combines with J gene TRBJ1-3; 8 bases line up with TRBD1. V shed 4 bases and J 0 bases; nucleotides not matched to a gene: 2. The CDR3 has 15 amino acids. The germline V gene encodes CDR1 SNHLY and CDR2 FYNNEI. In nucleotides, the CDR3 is TGTGCCAGCAGTGGGACAGGGTCCTCTGGAAACACCATATATTTT. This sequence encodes CASSGTGSSGNTIYF. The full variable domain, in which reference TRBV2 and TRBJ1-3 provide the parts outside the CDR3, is EPEVTQTPSHQVTQMGQEVILRCVPISNHLYFYWYRQILGQKVEFLVSFYNNEISEKSEIFDDQFSVERPDGSNFTLKIRSTKLEDSAMYFCASSGTGSSGNTIYFGEGSWLTVV.

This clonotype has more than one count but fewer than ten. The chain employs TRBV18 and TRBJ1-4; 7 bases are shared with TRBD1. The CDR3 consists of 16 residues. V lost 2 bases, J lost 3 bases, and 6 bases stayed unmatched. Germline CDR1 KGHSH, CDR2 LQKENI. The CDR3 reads CASSPGSTGANEKLFF. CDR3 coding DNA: TGTGCCAGCTCACCAGGTTCTACAGGGGCTAATGAAAAACTGTTTTTT.

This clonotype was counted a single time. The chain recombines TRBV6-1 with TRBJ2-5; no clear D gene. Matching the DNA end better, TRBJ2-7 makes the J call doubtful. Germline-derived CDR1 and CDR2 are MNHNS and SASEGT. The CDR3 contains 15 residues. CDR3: CASSERRPGSYEQYF. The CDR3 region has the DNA TGTGCCAGCAGTGAACGTAGGCCCGGATCCTACGAGCAGTACTTC.

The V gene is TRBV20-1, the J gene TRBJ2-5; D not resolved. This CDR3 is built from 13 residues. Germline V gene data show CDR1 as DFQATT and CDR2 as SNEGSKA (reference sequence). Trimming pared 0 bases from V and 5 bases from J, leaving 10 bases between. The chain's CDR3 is CSARDLSRETQYF. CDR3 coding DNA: TGCAGTGCTAGAGATCTCTCCAGGGAGACCCAGTACTTC.

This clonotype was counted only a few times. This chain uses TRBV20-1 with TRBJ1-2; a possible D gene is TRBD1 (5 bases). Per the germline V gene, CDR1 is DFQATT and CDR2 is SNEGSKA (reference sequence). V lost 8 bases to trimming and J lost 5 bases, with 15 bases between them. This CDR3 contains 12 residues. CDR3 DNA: TGCAGTCCCAGAGTAGAGGGGTATGGCTACACCTTC. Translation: CSPRVEGYGYTF.

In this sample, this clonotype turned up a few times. Here the CDR3 DNA reads TGCGCCAGCAGCCAAGAACGGGATGGGGATGAGCAGTTCTTC. Its translation is CASSQERDGDEQFF. V and J are TRBV4-3 and TRBJ2-1; the D gene is possibly TRBD2 (5 bases). The CDR3 sequence is 14 residues long. Germline loops: CDR1 LGHNA, CDR2 YSLEER. Trimming took off 0 bases at V and 8 bases at J, with 11 bases between the two ends.

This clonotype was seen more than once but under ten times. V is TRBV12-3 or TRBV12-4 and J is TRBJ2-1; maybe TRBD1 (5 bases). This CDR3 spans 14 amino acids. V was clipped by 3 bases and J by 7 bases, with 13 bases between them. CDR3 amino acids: CASSFKQGGNEQFF. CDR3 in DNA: TGTGCCAGCAGTTTTAAGCAGGGTGGGAATGAGCAGTTCTTC.

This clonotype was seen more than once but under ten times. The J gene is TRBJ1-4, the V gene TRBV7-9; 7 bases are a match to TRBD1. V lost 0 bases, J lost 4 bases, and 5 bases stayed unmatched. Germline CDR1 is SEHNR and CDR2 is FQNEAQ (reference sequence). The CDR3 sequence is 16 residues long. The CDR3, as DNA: TGTGCCAGCAGCTTAGCCAACGGACAGGATAATGAAAAACTGTTTTTT. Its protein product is CASSLANGQDNEKLFF. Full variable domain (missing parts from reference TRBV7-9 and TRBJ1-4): DTGVSQNPRHKITKRGQNVTFRCDPISEHNRLYWYRQTLGQGPEFLTYFQNEAQLEKSRLLSDRFSAERPKGSFSTLEIQRTEQGDSAMYLCASSLANGQDNEKLFFGSGTQLSVL.

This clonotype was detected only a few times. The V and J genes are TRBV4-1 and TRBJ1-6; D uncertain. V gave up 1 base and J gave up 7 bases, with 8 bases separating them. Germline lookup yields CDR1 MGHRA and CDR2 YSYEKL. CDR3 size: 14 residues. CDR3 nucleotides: TGCGCCAGCAGCCAAGGGTACGGAAATTCACCCCTCCACTTT. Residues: CASSQGYGNSPLHF.

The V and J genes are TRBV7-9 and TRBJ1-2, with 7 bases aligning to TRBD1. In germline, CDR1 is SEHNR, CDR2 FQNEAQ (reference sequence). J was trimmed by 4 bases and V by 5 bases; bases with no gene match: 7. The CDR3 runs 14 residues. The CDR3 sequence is CASSRRGPAYGYTF. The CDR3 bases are TGTGCCAGCAGCCGAAGGGGGCCAGCCTATGGCTACACCTTC.

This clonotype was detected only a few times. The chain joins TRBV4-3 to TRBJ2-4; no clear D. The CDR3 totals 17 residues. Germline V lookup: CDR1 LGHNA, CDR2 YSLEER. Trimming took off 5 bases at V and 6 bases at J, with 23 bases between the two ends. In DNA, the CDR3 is TGCGCCAGCAGCGCCCTATATGGTATCGCAGGAAGAAACATTCAGTACTTC. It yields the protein CASSALYGIAGRNIQYF.

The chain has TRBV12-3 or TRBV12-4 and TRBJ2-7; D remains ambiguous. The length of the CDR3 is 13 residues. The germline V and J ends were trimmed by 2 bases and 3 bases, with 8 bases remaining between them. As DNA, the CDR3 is TGTGCCAGCAGTTTAACACGCTACTACGAGCAGTACTTC. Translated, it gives CASSLTRYYEQYF.